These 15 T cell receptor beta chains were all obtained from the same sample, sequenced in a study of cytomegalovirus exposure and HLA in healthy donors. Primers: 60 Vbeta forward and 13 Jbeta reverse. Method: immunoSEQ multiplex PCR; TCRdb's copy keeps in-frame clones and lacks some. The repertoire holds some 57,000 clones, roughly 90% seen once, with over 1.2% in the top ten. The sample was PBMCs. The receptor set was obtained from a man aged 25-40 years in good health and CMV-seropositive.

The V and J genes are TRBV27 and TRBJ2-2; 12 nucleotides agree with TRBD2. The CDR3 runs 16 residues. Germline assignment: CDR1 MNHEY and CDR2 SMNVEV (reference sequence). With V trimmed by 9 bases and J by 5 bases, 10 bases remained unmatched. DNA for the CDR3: TGTGCCAGTACGTTTTTGCTAGCGGGAGGGACCGGGGAGCTGTTTTTT. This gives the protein CASTFLLAGGTGELFF.

The DNA of the CDR3 is TGTGCCAGCAGCTTGTCTGGGGGGACTGACTATGGCTACACCTTC. It encodes CASSLSGGTDYGYTF. The chain couples TRBV5-5 to TRBJ1-2; D is perhaps TRBD1 (5 bases). V shed 1 base and J shed 3 bases, with 13 bases lying between them. This CDR3 is built from 15 residues. The germline CDR1 and CDR2 sequences are SGHKS and YYEKEE (reference sequence).

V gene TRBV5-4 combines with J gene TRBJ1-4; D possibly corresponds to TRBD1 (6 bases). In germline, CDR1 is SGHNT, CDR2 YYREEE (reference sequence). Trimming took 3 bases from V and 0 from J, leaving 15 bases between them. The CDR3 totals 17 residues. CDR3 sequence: CASSSGAGVSTNEKLFF. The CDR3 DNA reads TGTGCCAGCAGCTCAGGGGCGGGCGTTTCAACTAATGAAAAACTGTTTTTT.

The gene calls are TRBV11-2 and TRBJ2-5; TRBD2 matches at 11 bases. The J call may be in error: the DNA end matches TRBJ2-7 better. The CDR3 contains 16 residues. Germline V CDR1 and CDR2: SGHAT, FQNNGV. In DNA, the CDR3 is TGTGCCAGCAGCTCCGTAACTAGCGGGAGCTCCTACGAGCAGTACTTC. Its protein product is CASSSVTSGSSYEQYF.

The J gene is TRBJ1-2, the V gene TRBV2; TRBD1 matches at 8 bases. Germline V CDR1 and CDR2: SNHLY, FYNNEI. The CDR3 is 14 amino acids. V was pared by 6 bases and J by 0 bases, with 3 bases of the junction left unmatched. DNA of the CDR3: TGTGCCAGCAGGACAGGGGTGACTAACTATGGCTACACCTTC. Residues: CASRTGVTNYGYTF.

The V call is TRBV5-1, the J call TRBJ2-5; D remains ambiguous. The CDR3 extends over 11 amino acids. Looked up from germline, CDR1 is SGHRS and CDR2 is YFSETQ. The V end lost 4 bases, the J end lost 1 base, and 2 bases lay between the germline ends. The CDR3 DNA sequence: TGCGCCAGCAGCCTCCAAGAGACCCAGTACTTC. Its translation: CASSLQETQYF.

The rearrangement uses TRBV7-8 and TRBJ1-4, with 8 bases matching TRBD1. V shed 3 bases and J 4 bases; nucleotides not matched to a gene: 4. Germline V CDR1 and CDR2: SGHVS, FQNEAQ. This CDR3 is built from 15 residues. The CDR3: CASSFLDRGNEKLFF. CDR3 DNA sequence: TGTGCCAGCAGCTTCCTAGACAGGGGTAATGAAAAACTGTTTTTT.

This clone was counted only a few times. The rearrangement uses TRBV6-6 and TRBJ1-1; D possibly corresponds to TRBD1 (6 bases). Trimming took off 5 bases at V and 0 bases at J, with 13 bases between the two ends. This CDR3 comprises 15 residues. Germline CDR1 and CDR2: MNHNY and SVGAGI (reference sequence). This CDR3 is CASSVPGALNTEAFF. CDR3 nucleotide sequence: TGTGCCAGCAGTGTACCAGGGGCCTTGAACACTGAAGCTTTCTTT.

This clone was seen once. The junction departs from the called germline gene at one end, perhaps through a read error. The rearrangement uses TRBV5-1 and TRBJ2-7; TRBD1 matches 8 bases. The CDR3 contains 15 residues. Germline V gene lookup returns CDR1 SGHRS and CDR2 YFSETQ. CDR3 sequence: CASSKYRGSSYGQYF. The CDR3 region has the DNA TGCGCCAGCAGCAAGTACAGGGGGAGCTCCTACGGGCAGTACTTC.

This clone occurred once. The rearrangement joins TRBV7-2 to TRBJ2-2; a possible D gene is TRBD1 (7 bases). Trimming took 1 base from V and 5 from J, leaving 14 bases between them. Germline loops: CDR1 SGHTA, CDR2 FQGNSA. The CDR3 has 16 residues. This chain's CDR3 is CASSLGKQGGTGELFF. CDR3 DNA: TGTGCCAGCAGCTTAGGAAAGCAGGGGGGAACCGGGGAGCTGTTTTTT.

CDR3 sequence: CASSQRRASYNEQFF. CDR3 bases: TGTGCCAGCAGCCAAAGGCGGGCCTCTTACAATGAGCAGTTCTTC. The rearrangement joins TRBV14 to TRBJ2-1; the D gene is possibly TRBD2 (5 bases). From germline, CDR1 is SGHDN and CDR2 FVKESK. The CDR3 consists of 15 residues. V was clipped by 2 bases and J by 4 bases, with 12 bases between them.

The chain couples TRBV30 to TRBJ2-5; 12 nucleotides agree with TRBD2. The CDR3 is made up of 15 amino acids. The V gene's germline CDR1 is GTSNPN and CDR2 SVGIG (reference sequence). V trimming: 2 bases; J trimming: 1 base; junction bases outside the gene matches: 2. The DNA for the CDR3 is TGTGCCTGGAGTCCTAGCGGGAGGGTCCAAGAGACCCAGTACTTC. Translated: CAWSPSGRVQETQYF.

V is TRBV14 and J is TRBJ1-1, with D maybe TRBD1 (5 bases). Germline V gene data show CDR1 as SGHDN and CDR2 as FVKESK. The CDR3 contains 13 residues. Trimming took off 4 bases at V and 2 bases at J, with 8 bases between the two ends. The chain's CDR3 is CASSLDSNTEAFF. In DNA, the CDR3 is TGTGCCAGCAGCCTAGACAGTAACACTGAAGCTTTCTTT.

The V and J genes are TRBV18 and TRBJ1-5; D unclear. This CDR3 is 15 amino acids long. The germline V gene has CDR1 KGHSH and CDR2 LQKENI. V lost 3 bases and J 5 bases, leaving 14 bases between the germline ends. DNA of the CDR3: TGTGCCAGCTCACCCGCCGGGTCCTGGGATCAGCCCCAGCATTTT. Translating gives CASSPAGSWDQPQHF.

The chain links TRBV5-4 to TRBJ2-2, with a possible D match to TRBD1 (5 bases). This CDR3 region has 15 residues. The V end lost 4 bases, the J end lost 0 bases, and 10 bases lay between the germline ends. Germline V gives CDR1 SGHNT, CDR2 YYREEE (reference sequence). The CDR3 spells CASSRTNTNTGELFF. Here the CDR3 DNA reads TGTGCCAGCAGCCGGACAAACACGAACACCGGGGAGCTGTTTTTT.